This T cell receptor (beta chain) was retrieved from a study of T cells in Graves' hyperthyroidism and ophthalmopathy. As concerns this clonotype: A single base separates this from a much larger clone, so it may be a read error.

TCR beta CDR3 region amplification was performed from RNA transcripts. HTBI primers were used for first-round RT-PCR of the TCR CDR3. In TCRdb, the multiplex PCR reads were re-called with MiXCR into one record per CDR3 protein. The data contain under 450,000 distinct CDR3 sequences, around an eighth of them singletons. Input material: blood. The TCR comes from a man aged 30-40 years with Graves' hyperthyroidism that later progressed to Graves' ophthalmopathy.

The CDR3 DNA follows: TGTGCCAGCAGCGTAGATGCTAGCGGGCCCGGGGAGCTGCTTTTT. This translates into CASSVDASGPGELLF. The V call is TRBV9, the J call TRBJ2-2, with 8 bases identical to TRBD2. Germline V gene data show CDR1 as SGDLS and CDR2 as YYNGEE. CDR3 length equals 15 residues.